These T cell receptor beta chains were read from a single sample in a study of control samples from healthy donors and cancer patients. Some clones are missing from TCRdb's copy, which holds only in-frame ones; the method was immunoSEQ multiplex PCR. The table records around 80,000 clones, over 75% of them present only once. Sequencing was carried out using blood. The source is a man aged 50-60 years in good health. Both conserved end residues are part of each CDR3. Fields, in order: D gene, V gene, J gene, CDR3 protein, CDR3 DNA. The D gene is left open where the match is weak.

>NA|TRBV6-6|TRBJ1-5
CASNDRMGNQPQHF
TGTGCCAGCAATGACAGGATGGGCAATCAGCCCCAGCATTTT
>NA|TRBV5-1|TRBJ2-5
CASSLAGALSQETQYF
TGCGCCAGCAGCTTGGCGGGGGCCTTAAGCCAAGAGACCCAGTACTTC
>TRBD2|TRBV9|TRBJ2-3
CASSVAGGGPADTQYF
TGTGCCAGCAGCGTAGCCGGGGGGGGGCCCGCAGATACGCAGTATTTT
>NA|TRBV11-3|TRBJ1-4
CASSQQGRGEKLFF
TGTGCCAGCAGCCAACAGGGTCGAGGGGAAAAACTGTTTTTT
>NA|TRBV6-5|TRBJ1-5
CASNPHESNQPQHF
TGTGCCAGCAACCCACACGAAAGCAATCAGCCCCAGCATTTT
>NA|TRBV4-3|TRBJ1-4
CASSRYRAPNEKLFF
TGCGCCAGCAGCCGTTACAGGGCTCCAAATGAAAAACTGTTTTTT
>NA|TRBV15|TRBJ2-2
CATSRVNVGTGELFF
TGTGCCACCAGCAGGGTCAACGTAGGCACCGGGGAGCTGTTTTTT
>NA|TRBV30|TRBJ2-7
CAWSDSVSYEQYF
TGTGCCTGGAGTGATAGCGTCTCCTACGAGCAGTACTTC
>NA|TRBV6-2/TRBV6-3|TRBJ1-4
CASSSAEKLFF
TGTGCCAGCAGTTCGGCCGAGAAACTGTTTTTT
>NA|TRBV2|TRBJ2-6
CASIRLSGANVLTF
TGTGCCAGTATTAGGTTGTCTGGGGCCAACGTCCTGACTTTC
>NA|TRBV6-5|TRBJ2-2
CASRPPGGHGELFF
TGTGCCAGCCGCCCTCCCGGGGGGCACGGGGAGCTGTTTTTT
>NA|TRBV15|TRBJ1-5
CATSRGVSDQPQHF
TGTGCCACCAGCAGAGGGGTAAGTGACCAGCCCCAGCATTTT
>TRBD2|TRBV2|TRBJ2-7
CASSGAGGGYEQYF
TGTGCCAGCAGTGGAGCGGGAGGGGGGTACGAGCAGTACTTC
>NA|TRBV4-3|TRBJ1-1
CASSHLTGLNTEAFF
TGCGCCAGCAGCCATCTCACAGGATTAAACACTGAAGCTTTCTTT
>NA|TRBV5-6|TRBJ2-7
CASSLGGDPYEQYF
TGTGCCAGCAGCTTGGGGGGGGACCCCTACGAGCAGTACTTC